This TCR beta chain is from a study of T cell changes during pregnancy in multiple sclerosis. The CDR3 runs 15 residues. Trimming took off 0 bases at V and 1 base at J, with 6 bases between the two ends. Germline CDR1 and CDR2: KGHSH and LQKENI. Only in-frame clones appear in the TCRdb table, and some are missing; sequencing was by immunoSEQ multiplex PCR. The profile shows around 32,000 clones, roughly 87% of them singletons. The TCR sequence derives from a female donor with multiple sclerosis, enrolled in a pregnancy study. This rearrangement joins TRBV18 to TRBJ2-2; D is undetermined. The sample was CD8+ T cells from peripheral blood mononuclear cells, taken before pregnancy. CDR3 nucleotides: TGTGCCAGCTCACCACCGGCAGAGAACACCGGGGAGCTGTTTTTT. It codes for CASSPPAENTGELFF.